This T cell receptor beta chain was recovered during a study of cytomegalovirus exposure and HLA in healthy donors. PCR amplification relied on 60 Vbeta primers (plus 13 Jbeta primers). TCRdb's table, derived via immunoSEQ multiplex PCR, lists solely in-frame clones and lacks some. The data hold around 180,000 clones, with over 70% observed a single time. V lost 1 base and J 2 bases, leaving 25 bases between the germline ends. Germline V lookup: CDR1 MDHEN, CDR2 SYDVKM. The CDR3 length is 20 residues. The sequenced material came from PBMCs. This clonotype was obtained from a woman between 50 and 59 years old in good health and CMV-seronegative. The chain employs TRBV28 and TRBJ2-3, with D possibly TRBD2 on 7 matching bases. The CDR3 DNA sequence: TGTGCCAGCAGTTTATTTGGGGGGGGGCGGGCGGGCAGACACACAGATACGCAGTATTTT. Protein sequence: CASSLFGGGRAGRHTDTQYF.